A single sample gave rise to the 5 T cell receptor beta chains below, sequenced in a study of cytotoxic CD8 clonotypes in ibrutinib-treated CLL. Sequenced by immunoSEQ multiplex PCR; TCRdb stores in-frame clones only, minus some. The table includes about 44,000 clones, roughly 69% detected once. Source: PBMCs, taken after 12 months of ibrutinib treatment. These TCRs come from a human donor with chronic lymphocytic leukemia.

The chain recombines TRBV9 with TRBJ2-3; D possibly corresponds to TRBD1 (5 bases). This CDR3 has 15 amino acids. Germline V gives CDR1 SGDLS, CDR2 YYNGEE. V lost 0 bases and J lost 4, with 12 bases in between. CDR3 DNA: TGTGCCAGCAGCGTAGCAGGGCTAGGCGCAGATACGCAGTATTTT. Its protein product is CASSVAGLGADTQYF.

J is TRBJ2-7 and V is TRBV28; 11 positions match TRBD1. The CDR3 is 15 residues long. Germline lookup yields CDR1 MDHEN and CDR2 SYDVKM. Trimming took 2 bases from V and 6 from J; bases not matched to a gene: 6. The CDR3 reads CASSLIGTGGAEQYF. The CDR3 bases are TGTGCCAGCAGTTTAATCGGGACAGGGGGAGCCGAGCAGTACTTC.

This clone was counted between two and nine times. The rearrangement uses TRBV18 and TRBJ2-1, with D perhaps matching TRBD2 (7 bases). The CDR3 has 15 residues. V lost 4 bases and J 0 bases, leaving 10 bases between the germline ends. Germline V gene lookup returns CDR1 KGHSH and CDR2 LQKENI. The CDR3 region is CASSQGGGSYNEQFF. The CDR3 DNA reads TGTGCCAGCTCACAGGGGGGGGGCTCCTACAATGAGCAGTTCTTC.

The CDR3 is CASSQGQGTYNEQFF. The CDR3 bases are TGTGCCAGCAGCCAGGGACAGGGCACCTACAATGAGCAGTTCTTC. The rearrangement links TRBV6-5 to TRBJ2-1; 9 nucleotides match TRBD1. The ends lost 6 bases at V and 2 bases at J; junction bases unmatched: 5. The CDR3 spans 15 residues. The V gene's germline CDR1 is MNHEY and CDR2 SVGAGI.

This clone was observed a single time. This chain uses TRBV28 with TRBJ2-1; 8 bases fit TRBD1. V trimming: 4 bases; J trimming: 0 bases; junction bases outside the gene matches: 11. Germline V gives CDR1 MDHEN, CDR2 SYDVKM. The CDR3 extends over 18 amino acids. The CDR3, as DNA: TGTGCCAGCAGTTCCACCACGTGGACAGGGAGCTCCTACAATGAGCAGTTCTTC. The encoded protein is CASSSTTWTGSSYNEQFF.